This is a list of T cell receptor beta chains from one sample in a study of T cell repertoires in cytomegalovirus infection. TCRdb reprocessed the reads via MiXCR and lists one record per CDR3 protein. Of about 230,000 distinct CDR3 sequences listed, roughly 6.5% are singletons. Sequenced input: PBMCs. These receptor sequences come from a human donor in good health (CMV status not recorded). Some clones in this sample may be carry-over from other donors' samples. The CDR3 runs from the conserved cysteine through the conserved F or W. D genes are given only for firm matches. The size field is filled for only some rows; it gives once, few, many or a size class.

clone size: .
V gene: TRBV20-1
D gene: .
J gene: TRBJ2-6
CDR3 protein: CSASPGSGANVLTF
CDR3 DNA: TGCAGTGCCTCACCAGGCTCTGGGGCCAACGTCCTGACTTTC

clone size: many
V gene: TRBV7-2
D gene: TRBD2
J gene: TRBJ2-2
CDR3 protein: CASSPSSLGGGAPGELFF
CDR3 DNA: TGTGCCAGCAGCCCATCTAGTCTTGGCGGGGGGGCGCCCGGGGAGCTGTTTTTT

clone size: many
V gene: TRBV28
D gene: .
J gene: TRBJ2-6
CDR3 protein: CASTTGTGANVLTF
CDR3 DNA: TGTGCCAGCACAACAGGGACCGGGGCCAACGTCCTGACTTTC

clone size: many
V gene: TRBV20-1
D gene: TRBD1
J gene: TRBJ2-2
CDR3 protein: CSAKRQGMAGELFF
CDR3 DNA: TGCAGTGCTAAGCGACAGGGAATGGCCGGGGAGCTGTTTTTT

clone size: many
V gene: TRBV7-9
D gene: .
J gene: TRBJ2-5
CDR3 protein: CASSPERGRGETQYF
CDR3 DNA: TGTGCCAGCAGCCCAGAGAGGGGCAGAGGAGAGACCCAGTACTTC

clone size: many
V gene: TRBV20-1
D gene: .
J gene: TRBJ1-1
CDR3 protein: CSASSGQNTEAFF
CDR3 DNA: TGCAGTGCTAGCTCAGGACAGAACACTGAAGCTTTCTTT

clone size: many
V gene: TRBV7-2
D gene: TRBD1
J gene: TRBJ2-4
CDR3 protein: CASSLRQGASMGNIQYF
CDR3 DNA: TGTGCCAGCAGCCTCCGACAGGGGGCGTCGATGGGAAACATTCAGTACTTC

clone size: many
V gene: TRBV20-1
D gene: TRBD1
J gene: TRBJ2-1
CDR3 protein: CSASARDRGLNEQFF
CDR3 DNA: TGCAGTGCTAGTGCCCGGGACAGGGGGCTCAATGAGCAGTTCTTC

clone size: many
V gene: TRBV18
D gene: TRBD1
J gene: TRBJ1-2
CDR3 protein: CASSRDRDRALYGYTF
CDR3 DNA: TGTGCCAGCTCACGAGACCGGGACAGGGCCCTCTATGGCTACACCTTC

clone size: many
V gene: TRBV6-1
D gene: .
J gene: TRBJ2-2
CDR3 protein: CASSEAFNTGELFF
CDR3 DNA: TGTGCCAGCAGTGAGGCCTTTAACACCGGGGAGCTGTTTTTT

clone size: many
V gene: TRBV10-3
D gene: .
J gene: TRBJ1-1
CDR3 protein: CAISGPQGTAVNTEAFF
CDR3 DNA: TGTGCCATCAGTGGGCCACAGGGAACAGCGGTGAACACTGAAGCTTTCTTT

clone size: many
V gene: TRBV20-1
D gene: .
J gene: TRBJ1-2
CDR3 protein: CSARDVDNYGYTF
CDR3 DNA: TGCAGTGCTAGAGATGTTGATAACTATGGCTACACCTTC

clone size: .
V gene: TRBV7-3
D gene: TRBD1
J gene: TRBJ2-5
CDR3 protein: CASSPEQGLRETQYF
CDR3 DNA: TGTGCCAGCAGCCCCGAACAGGGGTTGCGAGAGACCCAGTACTTC

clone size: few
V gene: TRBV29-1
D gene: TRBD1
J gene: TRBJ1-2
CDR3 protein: CSVVGQTNYGYTF
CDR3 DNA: TGCAGCGTTGTGGGACAGACTAACTATGGCTACACCTTC